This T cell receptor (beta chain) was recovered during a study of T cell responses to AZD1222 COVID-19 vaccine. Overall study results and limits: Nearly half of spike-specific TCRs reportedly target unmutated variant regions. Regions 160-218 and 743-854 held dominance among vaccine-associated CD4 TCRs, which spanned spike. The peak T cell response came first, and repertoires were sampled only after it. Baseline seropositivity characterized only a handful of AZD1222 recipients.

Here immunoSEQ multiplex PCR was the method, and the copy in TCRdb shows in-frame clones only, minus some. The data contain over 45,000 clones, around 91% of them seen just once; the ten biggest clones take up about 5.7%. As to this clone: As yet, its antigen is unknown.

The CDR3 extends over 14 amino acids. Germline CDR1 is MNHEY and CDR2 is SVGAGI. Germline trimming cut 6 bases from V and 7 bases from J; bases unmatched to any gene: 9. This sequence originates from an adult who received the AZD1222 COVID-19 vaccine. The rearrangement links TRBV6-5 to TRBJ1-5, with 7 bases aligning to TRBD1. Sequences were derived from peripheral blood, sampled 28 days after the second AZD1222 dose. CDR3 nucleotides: TGTGCCAGCAGCATAACAGGGGTGGGACAGCCCCAGCATTTT. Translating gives CASSITGVGQPQHF.